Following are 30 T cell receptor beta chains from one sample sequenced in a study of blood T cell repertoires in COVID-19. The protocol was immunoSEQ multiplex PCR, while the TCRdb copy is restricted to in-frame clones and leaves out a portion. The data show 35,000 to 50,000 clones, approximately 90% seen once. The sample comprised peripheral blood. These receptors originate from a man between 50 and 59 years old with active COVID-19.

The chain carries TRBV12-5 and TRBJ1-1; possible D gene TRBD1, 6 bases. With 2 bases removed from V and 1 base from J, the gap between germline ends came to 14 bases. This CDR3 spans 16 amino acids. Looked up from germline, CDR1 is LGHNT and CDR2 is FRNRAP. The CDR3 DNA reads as TGTGCTAGTGGTTTGTTAGGGGGGGGTGGGAACACTGAAGCTTTCTTT. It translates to CASGLLGGGGNTEAFF.

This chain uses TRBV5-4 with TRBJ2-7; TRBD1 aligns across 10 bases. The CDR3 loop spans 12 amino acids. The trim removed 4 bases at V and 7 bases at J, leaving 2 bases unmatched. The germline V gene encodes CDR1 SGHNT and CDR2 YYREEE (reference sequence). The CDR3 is CASSPDRGEQYF. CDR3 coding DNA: TGTGCCAGCAGCCCGGACAGGGGGGAGCAGTACTTC.

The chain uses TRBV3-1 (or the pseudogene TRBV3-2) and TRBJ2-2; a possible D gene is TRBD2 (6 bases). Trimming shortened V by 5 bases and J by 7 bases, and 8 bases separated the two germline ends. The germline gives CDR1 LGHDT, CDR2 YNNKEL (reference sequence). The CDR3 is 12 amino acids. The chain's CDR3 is CASSGEDGELFF. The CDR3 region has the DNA TGTGCCAGCAGCGGGGAGGACGGGGAGCTGTTTTTT.

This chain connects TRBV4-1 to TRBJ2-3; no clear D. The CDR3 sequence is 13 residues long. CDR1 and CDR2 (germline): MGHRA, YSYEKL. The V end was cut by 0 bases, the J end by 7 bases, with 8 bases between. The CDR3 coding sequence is TGCGCCAGCAGCCAAGACTGGGCTAATACGCAGTATTTT. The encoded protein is CASSQDWANTQYF.

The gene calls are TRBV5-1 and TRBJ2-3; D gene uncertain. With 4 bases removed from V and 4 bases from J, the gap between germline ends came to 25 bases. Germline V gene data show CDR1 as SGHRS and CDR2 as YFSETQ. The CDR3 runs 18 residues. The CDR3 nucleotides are TGCGCCAGCAGCCAAAATCCCCTCGGAGCTCTGAGATCAGATACGCAGTATTTT. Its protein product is CASSQNPLGALRSDTQYF.

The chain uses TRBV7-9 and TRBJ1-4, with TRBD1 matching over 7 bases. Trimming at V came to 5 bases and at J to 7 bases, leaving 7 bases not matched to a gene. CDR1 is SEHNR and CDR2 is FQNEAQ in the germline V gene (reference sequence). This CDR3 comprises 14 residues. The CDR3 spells CASSQGQWGEKLFF. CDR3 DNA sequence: TGTGCCAGCAGCCAGGGACAGTGGGGTGAAAAACTGTTTTTT.

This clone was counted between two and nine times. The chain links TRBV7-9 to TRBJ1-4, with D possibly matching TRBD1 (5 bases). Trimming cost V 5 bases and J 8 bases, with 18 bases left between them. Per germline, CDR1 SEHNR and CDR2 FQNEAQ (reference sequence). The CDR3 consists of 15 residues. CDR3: CASSRGDSAEEKLFF. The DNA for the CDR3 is TGTGCCAGCAGCAGAGGGGACTCGGCGGAGGAAAAACTGTTTTTT. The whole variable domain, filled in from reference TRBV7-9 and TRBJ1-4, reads DTGVSQNPRHKITKRGQNVTFRCDPISEHNRLYWYRQTLGQGPEFLTYFQNEAQLEKSRLLSDRFSAERPKGSFSTLEIQRTEQGDSAMYLCASSRGDSAEEKLFFGSGTQLSVL.

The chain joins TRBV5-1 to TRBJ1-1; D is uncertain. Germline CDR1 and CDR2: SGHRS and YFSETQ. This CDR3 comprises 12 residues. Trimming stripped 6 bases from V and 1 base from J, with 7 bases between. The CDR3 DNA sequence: TGCGCCAGCAACCCGGGGAACACTGAAGCTTTCTTT. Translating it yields CASNPGNTEAFF.

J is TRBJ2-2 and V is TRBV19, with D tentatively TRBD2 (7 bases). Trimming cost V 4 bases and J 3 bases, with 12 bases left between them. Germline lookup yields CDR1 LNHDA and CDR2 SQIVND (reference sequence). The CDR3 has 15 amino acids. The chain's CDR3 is CASSKGGEYTGELFF. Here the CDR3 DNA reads TGTGCCAGTAGTAAAGGGGGGGAGTACACCGGGGAGCTGTTTTTT.

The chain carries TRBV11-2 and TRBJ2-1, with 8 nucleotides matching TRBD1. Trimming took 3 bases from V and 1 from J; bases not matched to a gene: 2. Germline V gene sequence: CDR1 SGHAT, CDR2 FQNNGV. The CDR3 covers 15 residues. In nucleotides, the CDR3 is TGTGCCAGCAGCTTTAACAGGGGGTCCTACAATGAGCAGTTCTTC. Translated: CASSFNRGSYNEQFF.

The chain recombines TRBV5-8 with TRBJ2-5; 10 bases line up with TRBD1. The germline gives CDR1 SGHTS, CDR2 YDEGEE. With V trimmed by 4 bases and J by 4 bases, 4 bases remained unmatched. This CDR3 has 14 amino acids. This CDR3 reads CASSPRDRGETQYF. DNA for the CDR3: TGTGCCAGCAGCCCAAGGGACAGGGGAGAGACCCAGTACTTC.

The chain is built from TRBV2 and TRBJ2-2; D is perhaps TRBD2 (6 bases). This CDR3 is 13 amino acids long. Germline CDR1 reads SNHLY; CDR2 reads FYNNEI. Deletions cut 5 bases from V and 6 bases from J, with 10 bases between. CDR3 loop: CASSTRLAGELFF. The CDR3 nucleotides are TGTGCCAGCAGTACTCGACTAGCCGGGGAGCTGTTTTTT. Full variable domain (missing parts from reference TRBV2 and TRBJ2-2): EPEVTQTPSHQVTQMGQEVILRCVPISNHLYFYWYRQILGQKVEFLVSFYNNEISEKSEIFDDQFSVERPDGSNFTLKIRSTKLEDSAMYFCASSTRLAGELFFGEGSRLTVL.

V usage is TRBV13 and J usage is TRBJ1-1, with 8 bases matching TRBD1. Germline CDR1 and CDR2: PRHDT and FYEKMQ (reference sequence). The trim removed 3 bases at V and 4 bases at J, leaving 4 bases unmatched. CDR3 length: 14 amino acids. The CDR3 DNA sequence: TGTGCCAGCAGCTTCACAGGGGGAAGCACTGAAGCTTTCTTT. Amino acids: CASSFTGGSTEAFF.

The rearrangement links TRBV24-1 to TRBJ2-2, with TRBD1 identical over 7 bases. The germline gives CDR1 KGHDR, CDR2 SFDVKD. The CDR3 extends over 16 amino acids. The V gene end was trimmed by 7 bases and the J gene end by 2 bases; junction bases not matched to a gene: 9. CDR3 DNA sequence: TGTGCCACCAGCACCCGACAGGGTTCTAACACCGGGGAGCTGTTTTTT. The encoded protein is CATSTRQGSNTGELFF.

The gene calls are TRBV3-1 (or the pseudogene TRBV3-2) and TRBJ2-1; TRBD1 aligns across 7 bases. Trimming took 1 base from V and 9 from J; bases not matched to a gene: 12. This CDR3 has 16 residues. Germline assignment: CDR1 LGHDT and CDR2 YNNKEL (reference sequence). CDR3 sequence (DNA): TGTGCCAGCAGCCAAGGAGTGGCAGGGGGATACGGTGAGCAGTTCTTC. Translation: CASSQGVAGGYGEQFF.

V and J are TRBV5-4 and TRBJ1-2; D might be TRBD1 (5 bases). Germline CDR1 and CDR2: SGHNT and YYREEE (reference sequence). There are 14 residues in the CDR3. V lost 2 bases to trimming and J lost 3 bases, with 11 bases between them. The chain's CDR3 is CASSLVGQDYGYTF. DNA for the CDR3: TGTGCCAGCAGCTTAGTGGGGCAGGACTATGGCTACACCTTC. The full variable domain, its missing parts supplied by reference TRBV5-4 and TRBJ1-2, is ETGVTQSPTHLIKTRGQQVTLRCSSQSGHNTVSWYQQALGQGPQFIFQYYREEENGRGNFPPRFSGLQFPNYSSELNVNALELDDSALYLCASSLVGQDYGYTFGSGTRLTVV.

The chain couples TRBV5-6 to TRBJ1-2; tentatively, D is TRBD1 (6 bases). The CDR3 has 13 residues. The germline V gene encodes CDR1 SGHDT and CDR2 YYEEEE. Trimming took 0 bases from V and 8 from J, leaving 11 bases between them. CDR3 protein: CASSLDRARGYTF. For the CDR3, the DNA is TGTGCCAGCAGCTTGGACAGGGCAAGGGGCTACACCTTC.

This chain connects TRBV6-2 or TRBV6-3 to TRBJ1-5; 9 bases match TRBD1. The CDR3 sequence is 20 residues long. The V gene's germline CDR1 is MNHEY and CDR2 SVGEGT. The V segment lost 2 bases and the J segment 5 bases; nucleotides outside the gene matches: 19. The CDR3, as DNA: TGTGCCAGCAGTTACCAGGTTGGGACAGGGTTTGCCCCTGGATATCAGCCCCAGCATTTT. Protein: CASSYQVGTGFAPGYQPQHF.

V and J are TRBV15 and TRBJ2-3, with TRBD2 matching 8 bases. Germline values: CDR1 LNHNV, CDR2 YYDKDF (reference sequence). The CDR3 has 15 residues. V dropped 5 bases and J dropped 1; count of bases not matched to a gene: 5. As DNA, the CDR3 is TGTGCCACCAGCTACCCAGCGGGAGGCACAGATACGCAGTATTTT. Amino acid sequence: CATSYPAGGTDTQYF.

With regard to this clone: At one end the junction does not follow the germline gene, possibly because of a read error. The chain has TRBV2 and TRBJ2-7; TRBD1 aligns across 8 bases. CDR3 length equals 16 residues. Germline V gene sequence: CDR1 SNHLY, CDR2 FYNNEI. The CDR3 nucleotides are TGTGCCAGCTGTGACCACGCGACAGGGGACGGTAGCGGGCAGTACTTC. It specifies CASCDHATGDGSGQYF.

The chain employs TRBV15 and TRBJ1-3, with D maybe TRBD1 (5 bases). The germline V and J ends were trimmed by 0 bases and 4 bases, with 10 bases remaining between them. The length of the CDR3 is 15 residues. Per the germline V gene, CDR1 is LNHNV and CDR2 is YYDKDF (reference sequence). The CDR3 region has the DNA TGTGCCACCAGCAGAGAAACAGGTGTCGGAAACACCATATATTTT. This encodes CATSRETGVGNTIYF.

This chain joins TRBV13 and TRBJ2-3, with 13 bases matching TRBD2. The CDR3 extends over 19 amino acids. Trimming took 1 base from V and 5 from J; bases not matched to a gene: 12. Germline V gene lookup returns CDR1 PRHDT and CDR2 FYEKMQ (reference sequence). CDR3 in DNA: TGTGCCAGCAGCTTAGTCGCGCTAGGACTAGCGGGGGAACGAGATACGCAGTATTTT. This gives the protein CASSLVALGLAGERDTQYF.

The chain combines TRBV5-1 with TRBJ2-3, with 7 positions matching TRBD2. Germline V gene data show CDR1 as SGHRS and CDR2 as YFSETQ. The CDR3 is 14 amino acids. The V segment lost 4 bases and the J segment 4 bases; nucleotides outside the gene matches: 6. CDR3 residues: CASSPGLVPDTQYF. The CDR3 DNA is TGCGCCAGCAGCCCCGGACTAGTTCCAGATACGCAGTATTTT.

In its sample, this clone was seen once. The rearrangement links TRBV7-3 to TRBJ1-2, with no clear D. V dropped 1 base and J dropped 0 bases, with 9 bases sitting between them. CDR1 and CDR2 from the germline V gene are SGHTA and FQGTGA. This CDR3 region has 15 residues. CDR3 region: CASSLIAASNYGYTF. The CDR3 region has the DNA TGTGCCAGCAGCTTAATCGCGGCGTCTAACTATGGCTACACCTTC.

CDR3 coding DNA: TGTGCCAGCAGTGAACTAGGGGACTATGGCTACACCTTC. Its translation is CASSELGDYGYTF. The J gene is TRBJ1-2, the V gene TRBV2; D might be TRBD1 (5 bases). CDR3 length: 13 residues. Germline lookup yields CDR1 SNHLY and CDR2 FYNNEI. Trimming stripped 2 bases from V and 3 bases from J, with 7 bases between.

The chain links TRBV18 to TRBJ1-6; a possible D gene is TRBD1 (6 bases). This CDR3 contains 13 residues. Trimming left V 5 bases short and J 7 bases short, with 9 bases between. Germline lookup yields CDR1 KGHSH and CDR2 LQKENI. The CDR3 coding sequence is TGTGCCAGCTCAACAGGGCAGAATTCACCCCTCCACTTT. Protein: CASSTGQNSPLHF.

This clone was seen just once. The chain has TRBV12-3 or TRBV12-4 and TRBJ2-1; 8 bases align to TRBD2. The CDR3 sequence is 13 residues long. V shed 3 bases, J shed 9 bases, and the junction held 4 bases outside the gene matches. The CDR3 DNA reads TGTGCCAGCAGTTTCGGGACTAGAAGTGAGCAGTTCTTC. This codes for CASSFGTRSEQFF.

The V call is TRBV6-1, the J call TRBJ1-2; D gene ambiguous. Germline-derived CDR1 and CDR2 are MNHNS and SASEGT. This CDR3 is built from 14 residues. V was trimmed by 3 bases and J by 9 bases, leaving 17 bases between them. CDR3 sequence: CASSDTDGFGSYTF. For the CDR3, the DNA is TGTGCCAGCAGTGACACCGACGGATTCGGGAGCTACACCTTC.

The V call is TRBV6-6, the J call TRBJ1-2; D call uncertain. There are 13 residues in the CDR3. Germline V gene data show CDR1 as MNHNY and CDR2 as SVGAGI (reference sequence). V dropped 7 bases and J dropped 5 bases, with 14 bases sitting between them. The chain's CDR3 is CASNNAANYGYTF. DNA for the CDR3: TGTGCCAGCAATAACGCAGCGAATTATGGCTACACCTTC.

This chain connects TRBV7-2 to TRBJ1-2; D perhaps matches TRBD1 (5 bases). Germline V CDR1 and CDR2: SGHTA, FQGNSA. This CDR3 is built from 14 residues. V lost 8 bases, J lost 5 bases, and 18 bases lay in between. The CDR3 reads CASQTFQGYYGYTF. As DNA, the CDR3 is TGTGCCAGCCAAACATTCCAGGGTTATTATGGCTACACCTTC.